These 32 T cell receptor beta chains were all obtained from the same sample, sequenced in a study of T-cell memory formation after mild COVID-19. TCRdb used MiXCR to reprocess the 5' RACE reads, holding one entry per CDR3 protein. The sample consists of over 70,000 distinct CDR3 sequences, about 13% of them appearing once. Sequenced input: PBMCs or a T cell subset sorted from them (not recorded which). These receptors came from an adult woman who had mild COVID-19 (a few samples of this study predate the infection). Cell type and time point are not known.

V is TRBV11-2 and J is TRBJ2-7, with 8 bases lining up with TRBD1. J gave up 0 bases and V 4 bases, and 8 bases lay outside the gene matches. Per the germline V gene, CDR1 is SGHAT and CDR2 is FQNNGV. The CDR3 consists of 16 residues. CDR3 nucleotide sequence: TGTGCCAGCAGCTCCTCAGGGGGCAAGAGCTCCTACGAGCAGTACTTC. It codes for CASSSSGGKSSYEQYF.

The CDR3 DNA follows: TGCAGTGCTAGAGAACGTTGGGGTCGGGGCATTCAGTACTTC. Its protein product is CSARERWGRGIQYF. The chain carries TRBV20-1 and TRBJ2-4; TRBD2 might be the D (5 bases). The germline gives CDR1 DFQATT, CDR2 SNEGSKA (reference sequence). This CDR3 has 14 amino acids. V shed 0 bases and J shed 9 bases, with 15 bases lying between them.

This clonotype has only a few counts. The chain carries TRBV4-1 and TRBJ1-1; 7 bases are a match to TRBD1. V lost 4 bases to trimming and J lost 7 bases; unmatched junction nucleotides: 6. Germline values: CDR1 MGHRA, CDR2 YSYEKL. The CDR3 is 13 amino acids. The CDR3 DNA is TGCGCCAGCAGCCTGACAGGGCGAGGTGAAGCTTTCTTT. Translating gives CASSLTGRGEAFF.

This rearrangement joins TRBV7-3 to TRBJ2-1; 9 bases are a match to TRBD1. This CDR3 contains 15 residues. With 5 bases clipped from V and 3 bases from J, the junction kept 5 bases outside the gene matches. The V gene's germline CDR1 is SGHTA and CDR2 FQGTGA. This CDR3 is CASSRDRGNYNEQFF. CDR3 DNA sequence: TGTGCCAGCAGCCGTGACAGGGGGAACTACAATGAGCAGTTCTTC.

V and J are TRBV7-9 and TRBJ2-4, with D unclear. CDR3 length: 12 amino acids. The germline CDR1 and CDR2 sequences are SEHNR and FQNEAQ (reference sequence). Trimming cost V 0 bases and J 3 bases, with 0 bases left between them. The CDR3 DNA is TGTGCCAGCAGCTTAGCCAAAAACATTCAGTACTTC. Its translation: CASSLAKNIQYF.

This clonotype has a handful of counts. The chain has TRBV12-3 or TRBV12-4 and TRBJ2-3; no clear D. Trimming left V 0 bases short and J 0 bases short, with 4 bases between. The CDR3 sequence is 14 residues long. CDR3 DNA sequence: TGTGCCAGCAGTTTAGCCTCTAGCACAGATACGCAGTATTTT. Its translation is CASSLASSTDTQYF.

This clonotype was found a few times. The V and J genes are TRBV20-1 and TRBJ1-1; D perhaps matches TRBD1 (6 bases). The germline V and J ends were trimmed by 6 bases and 2 bases, with 13 bases remaining between them. In germline, CDR1 is DFQATT, CDR2 SNEGSKA (reference sequence). This CDR3 spans 13 amino acids. CDR3 coding DNA: TGCAGTGCCAGGACAGAGGGTAACACTGAAGCTTTCTTT. Encoded protein: CSARTEGNTEAFF.

A few counts support this clonotype. The V and J genes are TRBV5-6 and TRBJ1-2; D is possibly TRBD1 (5 bases). The germline V gene encodes CDR1 SGHDT and CDR2 YYEEEE. The CDR3 consists of 12 residues. The V end was cut by 7 bases, the J end by 6 bases, with 13 bases between. The CDR3 loop reads CASGGTGNGYTF. The CDR3 coding sequence is TGTGCCAGCGGGGGGACGGGGAATGGCTACACCTTC.

This clonotype was seen repeatedly, ten times or more. This chain uses TRBV20-1 with TRBJ1-1, with 7 bases matching TRBD1. Germline values: CDR1 DFQATT, CDR2 SNEGSKA (reference sequence). Germline trimming cut 8 bases from V and 6 bases from J; bases unmatched to any gene: 18. This CDR3 comprises 15 residues. The CDR3, as DNA: TGCAGTACGCGAACATGGGGCAGGGGGTCTCCTGAAGCTTTCTTT. It encodes CSTRTWGRGSPEAFF.

This chain links TRBV20-1 with TRBJ2-3; 12 nucleotides match TRBD2. This CDR3 comprises 15 residues. Germline trimming cut 6 bases from V and 2 bases from J; bases unmatched to any gene: 6. Germline CDR1 and CDR2: DFQATT and SNEGSKA (reference sequence). The CDR3: CSAWTSGDNTDTQYF. CDR3 in DNA: TGCAGTGCGTGGACTAGCGGGGACAACACAGATACGCAGTATTTT.

The V and J genes are TRBV15 and TRBJ2-2, with TRBD2 matching 9 bases. This CDR3 has 15 amino acids. The germline CDR1 and CDR2 sequences are LNHNV and YYDKDF (reference sequence). J lost 6 bases, V lost 0 bases, and 2 bases had no gene match. CDR3 protein: CATSRDSGSAGELFF. CDR3 in DNA: TGTGCCACCAGCAGAGATAGCGGGAGTGCCGGGGAGCTGTTTTTT.

This clonotype was seen a handful of times. The chain couples TRBV29-1 to TRBJ2-6; D ambiguous. Germline CDR1 is SQVTM and CDR2 is ANQGSEA. The V and J ends lost 7 bases and 3 bases respectively, with 7 bases between them. The CDR3 runs to 12 residues. The CDR3 DNA reads as TGCAGCGCCCGCGATGGGGCCAACGTCCTGACTTTC. Amino acids: CSARDGANVLTF.

This clonotype was observed a few times. V gene TRBV6-5 combines with J gene TRBJ2-3, with D perhaps matching TRBD1 (5 bases). CDR1 is MNHEY, CDR2 SVGAGI, per germline. The CDR3 has 15 amino acids. Trimming took 5 bases from V and 2 from J, leaving 14 bases between them. CDR3 DNA: TGTGCCAGCAGTCCTAGGGGCGGATACACAGATACGCAGTATTTT. Translation: CASSPRGGYTDTQYF.

The rearrangement links TRBV24-1 to TRBJ2-5; 8 bases line up with TRBD2. CDR3 size: 15 residues. Germline V lookup: CDR1 KGHDR, CDR2 SFDVKD. V shed 6 bases and J 3 bases; nucleotides not matched to a gene: 8. The CDR3 DNA follows: TGTGCCACCAGTAACCCTCGGGGGGGAGAAGAGACCCAGTACTTC. It encodes CATSNPRGGEETQYF.

The rearrangement links TRBV15 to TRBJ2-4; TRBD2 matches at 13 bases. The CDR3 loop spans 18 amino acids. J gave up 0 bases and V 7 bases, and 9 bases lay outside the gene matches. The germline V gene encodes CDR1 LNHNV and CDR2 YYDKDF (reference sequence). The CDR3 bases are TGTGCCACCAAACCGGAGGGACTAGCGGGACTAGCCAAAAACATTCAGTACTTC. Protein sequence: CATKPEGLAGLAKNIQYF. The whole variable domain, filled in from reference TRBV15 and TRBJ2-4, reads DAMVIQNPRYQVTQFGKPVTLSCSQTLNHNVMYWYQQKSSQAPKLLFHYYDKDFNNEADTPDNFQSRRPNTSFCFLDIRSPGLGDTAMYLCATKPEGLAGLAKNIQYFGAGTRLSVL.

This clonotype has just a few counts. The chain couples TRBV4-1 to TRBJ2-3; D is unresolved. Germline V gene sequence: CDR1 MGHRA, CDR2 YSYEKL. The CDR3 consists of 13 residues. V lost 2 bases and J 3 bases, leaving 6 bases between the germline ends. In DNA, the CDR3 is TGCGCCAGCAGCCAAATGTTGACAGATACGCAGTATTTT. Translating gives CASSQMLTDTQYF.

The gene calls are TRBV29-1 and TRBJ1-1; maybe TRBD1 (6 bases). This CDR3 comprises 15 residues. V lost 7 bases to trimming and J lost 2 bases, with 20 bases between them. Germline CDR1 reads SQVTM; CDR2 reads ANQGSEA. The CDR3 region has the DNA TGCAGCGGGATGGGGGACATGGGAGGAAACACTGAAGCTTTCTTT. Its protein is CSGMGDMGGNTEAFF.

The chain couples TRBV29-1 to TRBJ2-7, with D maybe TRBD1 (6 bases). The CDR3 runs 12 residues. Trimming took 4 bases from V and 2 from J, leaving 9 bases between them. Per germline, CDR1 SQVTM and CDR2 ANQGSEA. In DNA, the CDR3 is TGCAGCGTTGCACAGGGCACCTACGAGCAGTACTTC. It yields the protein CSVAQGTYEQYF.

This clonotype was seen once. The chain's CDR3 is CASSLYRGLDTQYF. CDR3 DNA: TGTGCCAGCAGCTTATACAGGGGGCTGGATACGCAGTATTTT. J is TRBJ2-3 and V is TRBV7-2; TRBD1 aligns across 9 bases. V dropped 2 bases and J dropped 6; count of bases not matched to a gene: 3. The CDR3 covers 14 residues. Germline loops: CDR1 SGHTA, CDR2 FQGNSA.

V is TRBV20-1 and J is TRBJ2-7, with D hard to call. The V end lost 5 bases, the J end lost 0 bases, and 14 bases lay between the germline ends. This CDR3 contains 14 residues. The germline V gene has CDR1 DFQATT and CDR2 SNEGSKA (reference sequence). The CDR3 loop is CSAFPRYSSYEQYF. The CDR3 coding sequence is TGCAGTGCTTTCCCCCGGTACAGCTCCTACGAGCAGTACTTC.

This clonotype was seen at least ten times. The chain is built from TRBV20-1 and TRBJ2-1; TRBD2 aligns across 7 bases. The CDR3 is 15 amino acids. V was clipped by 3 bases and J by 2 bases; unmatched bases: 7. Germline CDR1 reads DFQATT; CDR2 reads SNEGSKA (reference sequence). This chain's CDR3 is CSARGASGPYNEQFF. As DNA, the CDR3 is TGCAGTGCTAGGGGTGCTAGCGGACCCTACAATGAGCAGTTCTTC.

This clonotype came up a few times. The CDR3 sequence is CSVGDNSGANVLTF. As DNA, the CDR3 is TGCAGCGTTGGCGACAACTCTGGGGCCAACGTCCTGACTTTC. The V gene is TRBV29-1, the J gene TRBJ2-6; D gene ambiguous. The ends were cut back, 4 bases at V and 0 bases at J, with 7 bases in the middle. The germline gives CDR1 SQVTM, CDR2 ANQGSEA. CDR3 length: 14 residues.

The chain joins TRBV12-3 or TRBV12-4 to TRBJ2-7; TRBD1 might be the D (6 bases). This CDR3 contains 14 residues. The V and J ends lost 5 bases and 3 bases respectively, with 14 bases between them. CDR3 DNA sequence: TGTGCCAGCAGTAAACCGACAGGCTTCTACGAGCAGTACTTC. Residues: CASSKPTGFYEQYF.

This clonotype was recorded many times. V is TRBV7-8 and J is TRBJ2-7, with D maybe TRBD2 (5 bases). Trimming pared 4 bases from V and 10 bases from J, leaving 11 bases between. CDR1 is SGHVS, CDR2 FQNEAQ, per germline. The CDR3 is 11 residues long. The CDR3 bases are TGTGCCAGCAGCTCGCCGGGAATTCAGTACTTC. This encodes CASSSPGIQYF.

This clonotype was observed at least ten times. This chain links TRBV5-5 with TRBJ2-3; 7 bases match TRBD2. This CDR3 spans 15 amino acids. With 2 bases clipped from V and 0 bases from J, the junction kept 3 bases outside the gene matches. Germline V gene lookup returns CDR1 SGHKS and CDR2 YYEKEE (reference sequence). The CDR3 DNA is TGTGCCAGCAGCTTTAGTAGCGGGAGCACAGATACGCAGTATTTT. It yields the protein CASSFSSGSTDTQYF.

The chain couples TRBV4-1 to TRBJ1-1; no reliable D call. Deletions cut 5 bases from V and 2 bases from J, with 9 bases between. The CDR3 loop spans 13 amino acids. The germline CDR1 and CDR2 sequences are MGHRA and YSYEKL. The chain's CDR3 is CASSATPNTEAFF. The CDR3 DNA sequence: TGCGCCAGCAGCGCAACACCAAACACTGAAGCTTTCTTT.

The chain carries TRBV5-5 and TRBJ2-3; possibly TRBD2 for D (5 bases). V was shortened by 3 bases and J by 6 bases, with 20 bases between the two germline ends. This CDR3 is built from 16 residues. Germline values: CDR1 SGHKS, CDR2 YYEKEE (reference sequence). CDR3: CASSSSWTYSEDTQYF. CDR3 in DNA: TGTGCCAGCAGCTCTTCATGGACTTACTCCGAGGATACGCAGTATTTT.

This clonotype was picked up one time. In DNA form, the CDR3 reads TGTGCCAGCAGTTTCCGGGGGAAGCGGCATGAGCAGTTCTTC. Translated, it gives CASSFRGKRHEQFF. The chain combines TRBV12-3 or TRBV12-4 with TRBJ2-1, with D possibly matching TRBD2 (6 bases). Trimming pared 3 bases from V and 8 bases from J, leaving 14 bases between. CDR3 length: 14 amino acids.

For this clonotype: This sequence may be a read error, since a much larger clone differs from it by one base. The V and J genes are TRBV7-6 and TRBJ2-7; D remains ambiguous. The length of the CDR3 is 14 residues. Germline V gene data show CDR1 as SGHVS and CDR2 as FNYEAQ. In DNA, the CDR3 is TGTGCCATCAGCTTAGGGCAAAGCTCCTACGAGCAGTACTTC. It specifies CAISLGQSSYEQYF.

In its sample, this clonotype was seen a few times. The CDR3 DNA is TGTGCCTGGAGCCTAGCGGGGGGGGGCAATGAGCAGTTCTTC. Translating gives CAWSLAGGGNEQFF. The J gene is TRBJ2-1, the V gene TRBV30; 12 nucleotides line up with TRBD2. After removal of 3 bases from V and 6 bases from J, the junction contained 3 bases not matched to a gene. This CDR3 has 14 residues. CDR1 GTSNPN and CDR2 SVGIG come from the germline V gene (reference sequence).

This clonotype showed up just a few times. The genes are TRBV20-1 and TRBJ1-2; D is unresolved. Trimming left V 5 bases short and J 8 bases short, with 3 bases between. Germline CDR1 is DFQATT and CDR2 is SNEGSKA (reference sequence). The CDR3 contains 8 residues. The CDR3 region has the DNA TGCAGTGCTTTAGGCTACACCTTC. This gives the protein CSALGYTF.

This chain connects TRBV7-6 to TRBJ2-1; tentatively, D is TRBD1 (6 bases). The CDR3 has 12 amino acids. Germline assignment: CDR1 SGHVS and CDR2 FNYEAQ. V lost 4 bases to trimming and J lost 9 bases, with 10 bases between them. The CDR3 loop reads CASSSLQGEQFF. CDR3 coding DNA: TGTGCCAGCAGCTCCCTACAGGGTGAGCAGTTCTTC.